This TCR beta chain came from a study of spatial heterogeneity in lung cancer. Ten or more counts support this clonotype. Time point here: blood at routine non-recurrence follow-up after resection. V lost 4 bases to trimming and J lost 0 bases, with 14 bases between them. Germline V CDR1 and CDR2: SGHRS, YFSETQ. The CDR3 spans 17 residues. TCRdb re-called the 5' RACE reads with MiXCR, one entry per CDR3 protein. The table records roughly 70,000 distinct CDR3 sequences, roughly 8.9% of them present only once. The V and J genes are TRBV5-1 and TRBJ2-6; D is possibly TRBD1 (5 bases). The receptor was derived from a female donor with early-stage non-small cell lung cancer. The sequencing used PBMCs, collected at follow-up. The CDR3, as DNA: TGCGCCAGCAGCCCGAGCCTAAGGGGCTCTGGGGCCAACGTCCTGACTTTC. Amino acids: CASSPSLRGSGANVLTF.